Shown below are 9 T cell receptor beta chains from a single sample sequenced in a study of T cells in localized non-small cell lung cancer. Profiling relied on immunoSEQ multiplex PCR, and the TCRdb table lists in-frame clones only, not all of them. The sample has 15,000 to 20,000 clones, around 90% seen once. The sample here was peripheral blood mononuclear cells, taken before any cancer treatment. The receptors come from a woman between 35 and 70 years old with stage III lung adenocarcinoma.

The chain combines TRBV4-1 with TRBJ2-2; TRBD1 agrees at 8 bases. The ends lost 3 bases at V and 1 base at J; junction bases unmatched: 7. From germline, CDR1 is MGHRA and CDR2 YSYEKL. There are 17 residues in the CDR3. The chain's CDR3 is CASSQTRDRRNTGELFF. CDR3 sequence (DNA): TGCGCCAGCAGCCAGACCCGGGACAGGAGGAACACCGGGGAGCTGTTTTTT.

V gene TRBV29-1 combines with J gene TRBJ2-3; D uncertain. The germline V gene encodes CDR1 SQVTM and CDR2 ANQGSEA. This CDR3 comprises 14 residues. Trimming removed 4 bases from V and 1 base from J, with 12 bases in between. The DNA for the CDR3 is TGCAGCGTTGGGGGTGACTTTGGCACAGATACGCAGTATTTT. Its protein product is CSVGGDFGTDTQYF.

This rearrangement joins TRBV11-1 to TRBJ2-2; TRBD1 aligns across 8 bases. Germline lookup yields CDR1 SGHAT and CDR2 FQDESV (reference sequence). The CDR3 sequence is 15 residues long. J lost 7 bases, V lost 3 bases, and 7 bases had no gene match. This chain's CDR3 is CASSFTQGAIGELFF. The DNA of the CDR3 is TGTGCCAGCAGCTTCACTCAGGGGGCAATCGGGGAGCTGTTTTTT.

The chain uses TRBV27 and TRBJ1-4; D call uncertain. Trimming took off 3 bases at V and 8 bases at J, with 10 bases between the two ends. The CDR3 is 13 amino acids. Germline V lookup: CDR1 MNHEY, CDR2 SMNVEV (reference sequence). The CDR3 loop reads CASSLRLREKLFF. In nucleotides, the CDR3 is TGTGCCAGCAGTTTGAGGTTGCGGGAAAAACTGTTTTTT.

The chain is built from TRBV5-1 and TRBJ1-2; perhaps TRBD1 as D (6 bases). V shed 0 bases and J shed 4 bases, with 19 bases lying between them. The length of the CDR3 is 17 residues. CDR1 is SGHRS and CDR2 is YFSETQ in the germline V gene. CDR3 coding DNA: TGCGCCAGCAGCTTGGGCGAAACAGGGATAGGGCGCTATGGCTACACCTTC. Encoded protein: CASSLGETGIGRYGYTF. Variable domain in full (rest from reference TRBV5-1 and TRBJ1-2): KAGVTQTPRYLIKTRGQQVTLSCSPISGHRSVSWYQQTPGQGLQFLFEYFSETQRNKGNFPGRFSGRQFSNSRSEMNVSTLELGDSALYLCASSLGETGIGRYGYTFGSGTRLTVV.

The chain carries TRBV29-1 and TRBJ2-5; TRBD2 is a possible D gene (6 bases). Germline CDR1 reads SQVTM; CDR2 reads ANQGSEA. V was shortened by 1 base and J by 13 bases, with 22 bases between the two germline ends. This CDR3 spans 14 amino acids. DNA of the CDR3: TGCAGCGTTGAAGTGCAGAGGGACTCACACTTCGGGTACTTC. The encoded protein is CSVEVQRDSHFGYF.

This clone was observed once. The chain is built from TRBV5-1 and TRBJ2-5, with 12 nucleotides matching TRBD2. Germline-derived CDR1 and CDR2 are SGHRS and YFSETQ. The trim removed 4 bases at V and 3 bases at J, leaving 7 bases unmatched. This CDR3 has 16 residues. The CDR3 protein is CASSIGLAGQEETQYF. The CDR3 DNA sequence: TGCGCCAGCAGCATTGGACTAGCGGGGCAGGAAGAGACCCAGTACTTC. Based on the CDR3 plus reference TRBV5-1 and TRBJ2-5, the full variable domain is KAGVTQTPRYLIKTRGQQVTLSCSPISGHRSVSWYQQTPGQGLQFLFEYFSETQRNKGNFPGRFSGRQFSNSRSEMNVSTLELGDSALYLCASSIGLAGQEETQYFGPGTRLLVL.

The genes are TRBV5-6 and TRBJ1-5; possibly TRBD1 for D (6 bases). CDR3 length: 16 amino acids. Between the trimmed V and J ends, which lost 4 bases and 2 bases, there was a span of 16 bases. Germline CDR1 and CDR2: SGHDT and YYEEEE. The CDR3 DNA reads as TGTGCCAGCAGCGTGCGTCGGACAGCAGGCAATCAGCCCCAGCATTTT. This sequence encodes CASSVRRTAGNQPQHF.

The chain uses TRBV15 and TRBJ2-2, with D possibly being TRBD1 or TRBD2 (7 bases each). The CDR3 loop spans 16 amino acids. Looked up from germline, CDR1 is LNHNV and CDR2 is YYDKDF (reference sequence). The germline V and J ends were trimmed by 1 base and 6 bases, with 15 bases remaining between them. The CDR3 loop is CATSRGGGGSAGELFF. CDR3 coding DNA: TGTGCCACCAGCAGAGGAGGGGGCGGGAGTGCCGGGGAGCTGTTTTTT.